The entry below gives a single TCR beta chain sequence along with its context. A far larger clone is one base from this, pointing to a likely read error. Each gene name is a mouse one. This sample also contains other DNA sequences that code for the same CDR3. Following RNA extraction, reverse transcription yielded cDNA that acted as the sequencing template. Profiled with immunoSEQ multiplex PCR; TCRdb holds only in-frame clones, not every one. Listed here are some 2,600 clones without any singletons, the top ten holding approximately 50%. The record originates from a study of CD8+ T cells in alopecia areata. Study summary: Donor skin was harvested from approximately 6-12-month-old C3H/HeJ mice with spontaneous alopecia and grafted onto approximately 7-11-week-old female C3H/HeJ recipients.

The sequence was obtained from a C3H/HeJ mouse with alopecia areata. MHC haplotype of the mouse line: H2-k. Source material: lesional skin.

CDR3 residues: CASSLTDEQYF. CDR3 bases read: TGTGCCAGCAGCTTAACAGAT. The chain uses TRBV14 and TRBJ2-7; D gene ambiguous. The read falls 4 residues short of the CDR3 end, and the missing part is taken from the germline J gene. Germline CDR1 reads SGHDT; CDR2 reads FRDEAV. The CDR3 is 11 amino acids.